These 8 T cell receptor beta chains came from one sample sequenced in a study of blood T cell repertoires in COVID-19. Generated by immunoSEQ multiplex PCR, the TCRdb table keeps only in-frame clones and is missing some. This table holds just under 85,000 clones, 75% to 85% found once. The sample was peripheral blood. The receptors here all came from a woman older than 75 with acute or convalescent COVID-19.

This chain connects TRBV6-5 to TRBJ1-5; no reliable D call. Trimming pared 5 bases from V and 4 bases from J, leaving 12 bases between. Germline loops: CDR1 MNHEY, CDR2 SVGAGI. The CDR3 is made up of 14 amino acids. CDR3 nucleotides: TGTGCCAGCAGTCCTCGGTTTACGAATCAGCCCCAGCATTTT. Translated, it gives CASSPRFTNQPQHF.

The rearrangement uses TRBV2 and TRBJ2-1, with a tentative D call TRBD2 (6 bases). The V gene lost 6 bases and the J gene lost 4 bases, with 10 bases spanning the gap. The CDR3 extends over 13 amino acids. Germline V gene sequence: CDR1 SNHLY, CDR2 FYNNEI. The CDR3 nucleotides read TGTGCCAGCAGCGCTAGCGAGTACAATGAGCAGTTCTTC. Translating it yields CASSASEYNEQFF.

The gene calls are TRBV7-8 and TRBJ2-7; 8 nucleotides align to TRBD1. CDR3 length: 15 amino acids. Trimming took 6 bases from V and 1 from J; bases not matched to a gene: 8. Germline-derived CDR1 and CDR2 are SGHVS and FQNEAQ. CDR3 DNA: TGTGCCAGCAGTACTCCGGGACAGGCATCCTACGAGCAGTACTTC. Translated: CASSTPGQASYEQYF.

The V call is TRBV2, the J call TRBJ2-1; 12 nucleotides agree with TRBD2. Germline V gives CDR1 SNHLY, CDR2 FYNNEI. CDR3 length: 17 amino acids. Trimming at V came to 10 bases and at J to 9 bases, leaving 19 bases not matched to a gene. In DNA form, the CDR3 reads TGTGCCATGCGGGGGGCTAGCGGGAGGGCCTCTCTCCCTGAGCAGTTCTTC. It yields the protein CAMRGASGRASLPEQFF.

The chain has TRBV18 and TRBJ2-7; TRBD2 matches 7 bases. The CDR3 has 12 residues. V dropped 8 bases and J dropped 3; count of bases not matched to a gene: 4. Per the germline V gene, CDR1 is KGHSH and CDR2 is LQKENI. This chain's CDR3 is CASLAEGYEQYF. CDR3 sequence (DNA): TGTGCCAGCCTAGCGGAGGGCTACGAGCAGTACTTC.

DNA for the CDR3: TGTGCCAGCAGTTACTCACGTGGCCAGAACAATGAGCAGTTCTTC. Amino acid sequence: CASSYSRGQNNEQFF. V is TRBV6-5 and J is TRBJ2-1; D is unresolved. Trimming cost V 0 bases and J 5 bases, with 11 bases left between them. Germline V gene lookup returns CDR1 MNHEY and CDR2 SVGAGI. The CDR3 loop spans 15 amino acids.

The chain joins TRBV11-2 to TRBJ2-3; the match to TRBD2 covers 10 bases. Germline lookup yields CDR1 SGHAT and CDR2 FQNNGV. The CDR3 has 14 residues. Trimming at V came to 5 bases and at J to 5 bases, leaving 4 bases not matched to a gene. The CDR3 DNA is TGTGCCAGCAGCCCTGTAGCGGGAGGAGATACGCAGTATTTT. Its translation is CASSPVAGGDTQYF.

The genes are TRBV28 and TRBJ1-1; D remains ambiguous. V dropped 4 bases and J dropped 3 bases, with 12 bases sitting between them. The CDR3 is 14 amino acids. Germline CDR1 reads MDHEN; CDR2 reads SYDVKM. Here the CDR3 DNA reads TGTGCCAGCAGTTCCCGTGGCAGTTACACTGAAGCTTTCTTT. It is translated as CASSSRGSYTEAFF.